These 2 T cell receptor beta chains came from one sample sequenced in a study of shared clonotypes between healthy human individuals. Profiling relied on immunoSEQ multiplex PCR, and the TCRdb table lists in-frame clones only, not all of them. The repertoire consists of some 2 million clones, with about 95% occurring once and the leading ten covering roughly 1%. Terminally differentiated effector memory CD45RA+ cells were excluded from the naive CD8 cells, which were CD45RO-negative and positively selected for CCR7. Material: naive CD8+ T cells sorted from blood. These receptors all stem from a man younger than 35 in good health.

The CDR3 DNA is TGCGCCAGCAGCCAAGATCAAAGCTATGAGCAGTTCTTC. This sequence encodes CASSQDQSYEQFF. The rearrangement uses TRBV4-3 and TRBJ2-1; D is unclear. CDR1 is LGHNA and CDR2 is YSLEER in the germline V gene. This CDR3 has 13 amino acids. The germline V and J ends were trimmed by 0 bases and 8 bases, with 8 bases remaining between them.

V gene TRBV28 combines with J gene TRBJ2-7, with D unresolved. There are 12 residues in the CDR3. Germline CDR1 and CDR2: MDHEN and SYDVKM. Trimming cost V 3 bases and J 4 bases, with 7 bases left between them. The CDR3 coding sequence is TGTGCCAGCAGTTTCACCCTATACGAGCAGTACTTC. Its protein is CASSFTLYEQYF.